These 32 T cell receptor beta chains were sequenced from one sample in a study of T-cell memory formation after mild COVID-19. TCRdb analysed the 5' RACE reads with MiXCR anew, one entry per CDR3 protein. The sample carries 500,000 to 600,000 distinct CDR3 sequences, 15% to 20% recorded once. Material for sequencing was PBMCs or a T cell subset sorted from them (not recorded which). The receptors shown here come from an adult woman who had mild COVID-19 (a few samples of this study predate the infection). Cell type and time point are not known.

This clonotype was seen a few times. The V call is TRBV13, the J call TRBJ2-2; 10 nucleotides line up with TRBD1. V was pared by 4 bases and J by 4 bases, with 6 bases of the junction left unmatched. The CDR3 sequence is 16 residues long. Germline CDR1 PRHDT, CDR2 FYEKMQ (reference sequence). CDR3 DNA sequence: TGTGCCAGCAGCTCCTCCGGGACAGGGGTCACCGGGGAGCTGTTTTTT. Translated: CASSSSGTGVTGELFF.

CDR3: CASSQGTGANYGYTF. CDR3 nucleotides: TGTGCCAGCAGCCAAGGGACAGGTGCGAACTATGGCTACACCTTC. This chain joins TRBV3-1 and TRBJ1-2, with TRBD1 identical over 7 bases. The ends lost 1 base at V and 2 bases at J; junction bases unmatched: 4. Germline values: CDR1 LGHDT, CDR2 YNNKEL (reference sequence). This CDR3 comprises 15 residues.

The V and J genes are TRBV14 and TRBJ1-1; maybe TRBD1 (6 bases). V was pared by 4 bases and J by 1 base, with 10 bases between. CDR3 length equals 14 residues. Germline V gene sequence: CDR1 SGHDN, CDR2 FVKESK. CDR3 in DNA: TGTGCCAGCAGCCGTCAGACAGGGAACACTGAAGCTTTCTTT. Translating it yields CASSRQTGNTEAFF.

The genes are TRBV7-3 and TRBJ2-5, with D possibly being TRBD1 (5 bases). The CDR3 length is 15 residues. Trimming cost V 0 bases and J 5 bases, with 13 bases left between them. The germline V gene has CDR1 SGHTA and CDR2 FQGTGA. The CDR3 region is CASSLTSSGLETQYF. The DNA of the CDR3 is TGTGCCAGCAGCTTAACATCTTCAGGGCTGGAGACCCAGTACTTC.

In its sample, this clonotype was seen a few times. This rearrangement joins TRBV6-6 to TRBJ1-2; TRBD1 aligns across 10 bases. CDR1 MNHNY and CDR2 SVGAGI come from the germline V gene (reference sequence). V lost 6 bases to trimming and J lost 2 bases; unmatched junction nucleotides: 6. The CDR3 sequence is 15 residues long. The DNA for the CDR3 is TGTGCCAGCAGGCCGAGACAGGGGGCAAACTATGGCTACACCTTC. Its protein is CASRPRQGANYGYTF.

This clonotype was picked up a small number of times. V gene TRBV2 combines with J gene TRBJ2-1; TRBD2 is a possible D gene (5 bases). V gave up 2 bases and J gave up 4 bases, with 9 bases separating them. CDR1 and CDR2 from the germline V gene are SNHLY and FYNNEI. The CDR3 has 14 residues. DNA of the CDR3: TGTGCCAGCAGTGAATGGGGAGAATACAATGAGCAGTTCTTC. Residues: CASSEWGEYNEQFF.

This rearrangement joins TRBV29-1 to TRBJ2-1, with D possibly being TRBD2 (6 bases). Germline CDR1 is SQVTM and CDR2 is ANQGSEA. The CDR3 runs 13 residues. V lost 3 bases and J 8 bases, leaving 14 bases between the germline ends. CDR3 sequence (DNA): TGCAGCGTTGACCAGAGGCTAGCGTATGAGCAGTTCTTC. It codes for CSVDQRLAYEQFF.

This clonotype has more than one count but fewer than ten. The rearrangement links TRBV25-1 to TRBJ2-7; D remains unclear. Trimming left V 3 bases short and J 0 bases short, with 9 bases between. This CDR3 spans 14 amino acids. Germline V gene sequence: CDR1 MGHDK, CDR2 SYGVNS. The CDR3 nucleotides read TGTGCCAGCAGTGATAGAAGGAGCTCCTACGAGCAGTACTTC. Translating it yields CASSDRRSSYEQYF.

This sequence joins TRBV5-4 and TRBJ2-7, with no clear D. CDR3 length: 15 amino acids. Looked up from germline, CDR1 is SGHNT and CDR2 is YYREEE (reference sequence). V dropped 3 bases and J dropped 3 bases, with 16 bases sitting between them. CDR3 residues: CASSSLSSLSYEQYF. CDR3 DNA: TGTGCCAGCAGCTCCTTATCGTCCCTCAGCTACGAGCAGTACTTC.

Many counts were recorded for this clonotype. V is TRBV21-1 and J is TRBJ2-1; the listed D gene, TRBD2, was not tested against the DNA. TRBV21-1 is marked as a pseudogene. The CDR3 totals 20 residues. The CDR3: CASSKEGTSGGDSSYNEQFF. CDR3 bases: TGTGCCAGCAGCAAAGAAGGGACTAGCGGTGGGGATAGCTCCTACAATGAGCAGTTCTTC.

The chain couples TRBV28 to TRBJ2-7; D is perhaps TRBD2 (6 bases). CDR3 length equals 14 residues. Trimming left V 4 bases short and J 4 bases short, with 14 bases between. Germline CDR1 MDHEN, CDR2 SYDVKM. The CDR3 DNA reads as TGTGCCAGCAGTTCGGGGGACTTGCCTTACGAGCAGTACTTC. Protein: CASSSGDLPYEQYF. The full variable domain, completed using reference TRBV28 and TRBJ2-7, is DVKVTQSSRYLVKRTGEKVFLECVQDMDHENMFWYRQDPGLGLRLIYFSYDVKMKEKGDIPEGYSVSREKKERFSLILESASTNQTSMYLCASSSGDLPYEQYFGPGTRLTVT.

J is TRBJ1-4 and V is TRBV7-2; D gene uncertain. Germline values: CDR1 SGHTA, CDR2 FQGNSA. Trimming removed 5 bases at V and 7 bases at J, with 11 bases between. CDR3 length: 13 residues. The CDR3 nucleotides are TGTGCCAGCAGCCCGGGAGTTTTTGAAAAACTGTTTTTT. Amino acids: CASSPGVFEKLFF.

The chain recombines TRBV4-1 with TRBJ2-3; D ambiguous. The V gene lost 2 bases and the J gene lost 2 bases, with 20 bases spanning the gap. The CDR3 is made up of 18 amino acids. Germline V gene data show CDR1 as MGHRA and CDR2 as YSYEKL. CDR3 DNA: TGCGCCAGCAGCCAATCCCCCCGTCTGAGGACGAACACAGATACGCAGTATTTT. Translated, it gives CASSQSPRLRTNTDTQYF.

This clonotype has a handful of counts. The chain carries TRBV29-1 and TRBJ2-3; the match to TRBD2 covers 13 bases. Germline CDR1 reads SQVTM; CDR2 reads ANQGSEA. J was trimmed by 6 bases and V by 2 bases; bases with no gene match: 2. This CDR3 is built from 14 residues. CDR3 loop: CSVERTSGGDTQYF. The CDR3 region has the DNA TGCAGCGTTGAAAGGACTAGCGGGGGCGATACGCAGTATTTT.

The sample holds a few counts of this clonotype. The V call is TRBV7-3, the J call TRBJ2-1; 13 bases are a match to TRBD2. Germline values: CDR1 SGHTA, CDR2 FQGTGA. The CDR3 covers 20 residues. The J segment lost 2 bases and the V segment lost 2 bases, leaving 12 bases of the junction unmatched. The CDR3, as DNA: TGTGCCAGCAGCTTAGTCCCACTAGCGGGGGGGAGTAAAGCCTACAATGAGCAGTTCTTC. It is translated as CASSLVPLAGGSKAYNEQFF.

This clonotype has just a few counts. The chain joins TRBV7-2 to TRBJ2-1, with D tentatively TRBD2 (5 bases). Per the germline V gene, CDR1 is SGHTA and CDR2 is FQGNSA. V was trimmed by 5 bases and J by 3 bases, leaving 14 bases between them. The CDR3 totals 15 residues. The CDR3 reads CASSLPGYYYNEQFF. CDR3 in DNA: TGTGCCAGCAGCCTACCGGGATACTACTACAATGAGCAGTTCTTC.

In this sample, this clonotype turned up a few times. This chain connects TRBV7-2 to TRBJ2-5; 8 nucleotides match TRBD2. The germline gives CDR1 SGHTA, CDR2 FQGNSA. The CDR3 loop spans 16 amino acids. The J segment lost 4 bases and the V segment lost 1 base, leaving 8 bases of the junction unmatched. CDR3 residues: CASSLGRSREVETQYF. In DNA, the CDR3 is TGTGCCAGCAGCTTAGGACGATCGCGGGAGGTAGAGACCCAGTACTTC.

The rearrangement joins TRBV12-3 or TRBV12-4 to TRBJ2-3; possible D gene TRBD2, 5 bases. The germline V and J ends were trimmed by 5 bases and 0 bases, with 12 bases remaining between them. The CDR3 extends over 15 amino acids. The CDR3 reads CASSTPGISTDTQYF. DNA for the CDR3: TGTGCCAGCAGTACTCCGGGAATAAGCACAGATACGCAGTATTTT.

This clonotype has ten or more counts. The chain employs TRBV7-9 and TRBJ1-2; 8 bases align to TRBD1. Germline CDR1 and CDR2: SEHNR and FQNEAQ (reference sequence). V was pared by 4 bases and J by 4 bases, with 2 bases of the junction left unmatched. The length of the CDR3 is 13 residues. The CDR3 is CASSSGGGYGYTF. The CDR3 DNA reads TGTGCCAGCAGCTCAGGGGGCGGCTATGGCTACACCTTC.

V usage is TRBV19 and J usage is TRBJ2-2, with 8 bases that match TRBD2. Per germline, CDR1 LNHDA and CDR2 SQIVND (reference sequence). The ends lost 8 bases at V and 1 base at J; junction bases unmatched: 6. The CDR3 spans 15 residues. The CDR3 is CASHPGGRNTGELFF. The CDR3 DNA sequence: TGTGCCAGTCATCCGGGGGGGAGGAACACCGGGGAGCTGTTTTTT.

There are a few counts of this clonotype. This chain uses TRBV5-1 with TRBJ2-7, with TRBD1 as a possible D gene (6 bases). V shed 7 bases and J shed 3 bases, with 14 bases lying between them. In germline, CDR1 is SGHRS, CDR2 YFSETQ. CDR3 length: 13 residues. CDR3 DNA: TGCGCCAGCCGTGAGACAGGACGCTACGAGCAGTACTTC. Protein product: CASRETGRYEQYF.

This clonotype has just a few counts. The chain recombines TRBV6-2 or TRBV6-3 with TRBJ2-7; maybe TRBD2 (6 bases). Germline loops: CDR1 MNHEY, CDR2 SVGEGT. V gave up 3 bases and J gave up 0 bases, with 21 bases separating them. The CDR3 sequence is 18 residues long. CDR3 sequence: CASSYLPYGLLSSYEQYF. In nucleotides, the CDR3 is TGTGCCAGCAGTTATCTTCCTTATGGACTATTGAGCTCCTACGAGCAGTACTTC.

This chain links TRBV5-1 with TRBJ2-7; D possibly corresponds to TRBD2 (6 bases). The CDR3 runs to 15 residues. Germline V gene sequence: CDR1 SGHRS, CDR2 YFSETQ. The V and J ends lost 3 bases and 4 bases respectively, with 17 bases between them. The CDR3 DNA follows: TGCGCCAGCAGCTACGGTTGGGAGGCCAGATACGAGCAGTACTTC. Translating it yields CASSYGWEARYEQYF.

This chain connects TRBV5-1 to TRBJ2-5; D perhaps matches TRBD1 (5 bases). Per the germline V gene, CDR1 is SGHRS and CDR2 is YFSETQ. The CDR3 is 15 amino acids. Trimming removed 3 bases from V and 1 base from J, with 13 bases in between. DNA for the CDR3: TGCGCCAGCAGCTCGTACGGACATATCCAAGAGACCCAGTACTTC. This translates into CASSSYGHIQETQYF.

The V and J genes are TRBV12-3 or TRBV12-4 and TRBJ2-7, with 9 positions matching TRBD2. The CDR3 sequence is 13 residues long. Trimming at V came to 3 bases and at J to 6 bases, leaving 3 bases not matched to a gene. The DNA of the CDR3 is TGTGCCAGCAGTTTTAGCGGGGGCGGCGAGCAGTACTTC. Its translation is CASSFSGGGEQYF.

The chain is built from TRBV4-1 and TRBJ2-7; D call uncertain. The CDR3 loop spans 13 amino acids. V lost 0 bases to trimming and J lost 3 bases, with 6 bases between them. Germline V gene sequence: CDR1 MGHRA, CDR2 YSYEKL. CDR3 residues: CASSQDSNYEQYF. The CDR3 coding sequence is TGCGCCAGCAGCCAAGATTCCAACTACGAGCAGTACTTC.

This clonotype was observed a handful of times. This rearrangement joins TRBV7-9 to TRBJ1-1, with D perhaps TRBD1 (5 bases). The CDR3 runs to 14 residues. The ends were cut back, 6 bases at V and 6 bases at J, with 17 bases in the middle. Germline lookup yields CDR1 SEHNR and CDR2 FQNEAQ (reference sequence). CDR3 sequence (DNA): TGTGCCAGCAGGTTGGATGGGGCGGTTTCTGAAGCTTTCTTT. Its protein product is CASRLDGAVSEAFF. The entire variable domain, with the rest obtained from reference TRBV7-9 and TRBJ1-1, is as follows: DTGVSQNPRHKITKRGQNVTFRCDPISEHNRLYWYRQTLGQGPEFLTYFQNEAQLEKSRLLSDRFSAERPKGSFSTLEIQRTEQGDSAMYLCASRLDGAVSEAFFGQGTRLTVV.

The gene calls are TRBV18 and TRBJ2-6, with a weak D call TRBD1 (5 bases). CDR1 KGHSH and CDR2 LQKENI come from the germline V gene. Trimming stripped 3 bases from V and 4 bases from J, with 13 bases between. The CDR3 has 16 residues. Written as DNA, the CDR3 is TGTGCCAGCTCACCCGTCAGGGTCGCCGGGGCCAACGTCCTGACTTTC. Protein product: CASSPVRVAGANVLTF.

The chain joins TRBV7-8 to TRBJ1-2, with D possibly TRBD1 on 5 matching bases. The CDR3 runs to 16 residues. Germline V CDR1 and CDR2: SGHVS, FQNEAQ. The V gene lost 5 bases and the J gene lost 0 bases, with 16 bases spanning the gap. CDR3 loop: CASSQRWGIPNYGYTF. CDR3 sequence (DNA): TGTGCCAGCAGCCAAAGGTGGGGGATCCCTAACTATGGCTACACCTTC. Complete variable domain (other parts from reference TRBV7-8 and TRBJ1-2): GAGVSQSPRYKVAKRGQDVALRCDPISGHVSLFWYQQALGQGPEFLTYFQNEAQLDKSGLPSDRFFAERPEGSVSTLKIQRTQQEDSAVYLCASSQRWGIPNYGYTFGSGTRLTVV.

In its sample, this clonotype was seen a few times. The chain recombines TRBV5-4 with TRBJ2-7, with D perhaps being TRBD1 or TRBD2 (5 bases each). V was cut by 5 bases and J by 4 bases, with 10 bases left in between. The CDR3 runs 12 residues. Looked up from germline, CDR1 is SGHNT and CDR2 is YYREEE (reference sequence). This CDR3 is CASRGEGYEQYF. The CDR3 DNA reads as TGTGCCAGCAGGGGGGAAGGGTACGAGCAGTACTTC.

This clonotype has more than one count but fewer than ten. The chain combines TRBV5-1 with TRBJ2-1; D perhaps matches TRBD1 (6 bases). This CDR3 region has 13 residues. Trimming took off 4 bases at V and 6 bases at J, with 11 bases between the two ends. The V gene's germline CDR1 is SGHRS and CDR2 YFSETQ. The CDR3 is CASSPDRTNEQFF. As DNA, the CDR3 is TGCGCCAGCAGCCCGGACAGAACCAATGAGCAGTTCTTC.

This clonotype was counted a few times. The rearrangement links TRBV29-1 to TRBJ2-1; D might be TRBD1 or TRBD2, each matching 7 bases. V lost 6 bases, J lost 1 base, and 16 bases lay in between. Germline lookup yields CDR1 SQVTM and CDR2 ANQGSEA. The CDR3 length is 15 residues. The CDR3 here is CSVNSRGGSYNEQFF. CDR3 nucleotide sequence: TGCAGCGTAAACTCCAGGGGGGGGTCCTACAATGAGCAGTTCTTC.